One T cell receptor beta chain is described in this entry. What it binds is not known. TCRdb keeps only in-frame clones here, not all; method: immunoSEQ multiplex PCR. The table records about 330,000 clones, about 90% of them present only once. The entry originates in a study of cytomegalovirus exposure and HLA in healthy donors. Study results and caveats: A subsequent analysis found that TCR clusters from the first cohort also tended to co-occur in the roughly 120 validation repertoires, with 90% to 95% of cluster scores above 0.

The germline V gene encodes CDR1 SGHDT and CDR2 YYEEEE. The junction had 3 bases not matched to a gene; V was cut back by 4 bases and J by 2 bases. The CDR3 contains 14 residues. Sequencing was performed on PBMCs. This sequence joins TRBV5-6 and TRBJ2-1; the match to TRBD1 covers 7 bases. The source is a young woman in good health and CMV-seropositive. The DNA for the CDR3 is TGTGCCAGCAGCCCGGGACAGCCCTACAATGAGCAGTTCTTC. This gives the protein CASSPGQPYNEQFF.